This T cell receptor beta chain is from a study of T cell repertoires in cytomegalovirus infection. TCRdb reprocessed the reads with MiXCR, giving one entry per CDR3 protein. The profile shows some 320,000 distinct CDR3 sequences, over 7.5% of them singletons. This clonotype was observed at least ten times. Germline assignment: CDR1 SGHTA and CDR2 FQGNSA. The CDR3 has 13 residues. The V and J ends lost 4 bases and 2 bases respectively, with 8 bases between them. The specimen sequenced was PBMCs. The chain carries TRBV7-2 and TRBJ2-5; D ambiguous. The sequence derives from a human donor in good health (CMV status not recorded). Some clones in this sample may be carry-over from other donors' samples. This chain's CDR3 is CASSYDPQETQYF. CDR3 coding DNA: TGTGCCAGCAGCTACGACCCACAAGAGACCCAGTACTTC.